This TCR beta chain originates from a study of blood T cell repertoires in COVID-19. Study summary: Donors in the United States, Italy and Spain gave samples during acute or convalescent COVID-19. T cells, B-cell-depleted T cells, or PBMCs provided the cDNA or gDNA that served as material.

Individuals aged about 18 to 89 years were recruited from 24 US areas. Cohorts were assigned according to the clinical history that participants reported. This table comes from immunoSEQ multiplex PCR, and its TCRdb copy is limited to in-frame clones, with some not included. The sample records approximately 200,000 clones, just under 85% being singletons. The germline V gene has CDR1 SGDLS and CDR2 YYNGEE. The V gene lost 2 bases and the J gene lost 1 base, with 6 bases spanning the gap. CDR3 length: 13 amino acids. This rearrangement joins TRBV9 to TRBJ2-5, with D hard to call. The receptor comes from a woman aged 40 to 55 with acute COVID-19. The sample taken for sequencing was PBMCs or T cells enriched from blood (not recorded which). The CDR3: CASSVSFQETQYF. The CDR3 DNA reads TGTGCCAGCAGCGTGAGCTTCCAAGAGACCCAGTACTTC.